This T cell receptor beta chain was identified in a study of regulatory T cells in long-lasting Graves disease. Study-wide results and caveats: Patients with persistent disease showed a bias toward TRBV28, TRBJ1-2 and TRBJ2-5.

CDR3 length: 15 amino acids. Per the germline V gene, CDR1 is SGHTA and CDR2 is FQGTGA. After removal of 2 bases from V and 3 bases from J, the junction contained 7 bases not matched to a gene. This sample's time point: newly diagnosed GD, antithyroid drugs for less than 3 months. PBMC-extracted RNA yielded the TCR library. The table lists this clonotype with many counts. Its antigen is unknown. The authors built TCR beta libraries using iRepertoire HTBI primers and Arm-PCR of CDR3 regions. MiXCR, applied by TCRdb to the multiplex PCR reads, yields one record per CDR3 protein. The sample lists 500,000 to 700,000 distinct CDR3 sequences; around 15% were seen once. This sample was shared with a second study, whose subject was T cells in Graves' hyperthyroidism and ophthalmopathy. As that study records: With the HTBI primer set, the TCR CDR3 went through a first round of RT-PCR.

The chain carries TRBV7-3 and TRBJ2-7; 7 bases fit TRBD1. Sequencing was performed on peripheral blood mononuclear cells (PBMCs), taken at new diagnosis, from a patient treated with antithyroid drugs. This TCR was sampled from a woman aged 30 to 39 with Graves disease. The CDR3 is CASSLSPPGGYEQYF. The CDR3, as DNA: TGTGCCAGCAGCTTATCCCCCCCAGGGGGCTACGAGCAGTACTTC.